One and the same sample provided the 21 T cell receptor beta chains below, sequenced in a study of PD-1 blockade in classical Hodgkin lymphoma. Exposure to brentuximab vedotin varied, and each patient had relapsed following autologous stem cell transplantation. Using immunoSEQ multiplex PCR, the repertoire was profiled, and TCRdb retains in-frame clones only, with some absent. This table holds tens of thousands of clones, over 55% found once. The sample in question was peripheral blood mononuclear cells (PBMCs), obtained at baseline. The receptors were sampled from a human donor with classical Hodgkin lymphoma.

The J gene is TRBJ2-4, the V gene TRBV19; the D is unclear. Germline values: CDR1 LNHDA, CDR2 SQIVND (reference sequence). This CDR3 is built from 12 residues. Trimming took 5 bases from V and 9 from J, leaving 11 bases between them. The CDR3 region has the DNA TGTGCCAGTAGTGAGTACTCTCCCATTCAGTACTTC. This encodes CASSEYSPIQYF.

This clone is medium-sized within its sample. This chain uses TRBV18 with TRBJ1-1; D remains ambiguous. The CDR3 loop spans 12 amino acids. Trimming took 6 bases from V and 0 from J, leaving 5 bases between them. Germline lookup yields CDR1 KGHSH and CDR2 LQKENI. This chain's CDR3 is CASSAVNTEAFF. CDR3 nucleotides: TGTGCCAGCTCGGCAGTGAACACTGAAGCTTTCTTT.

This sequence joins TRBV19 and TRBJ2-3; D may correspond to TRBD1 or TRBD2 (6 bases each). Germline CDR1 and CDR2: LNHDA and SQIVND (reference sequence). Between the trimmed V and J ends, which lost 6 bases and 2 bases, there was a span of 15 bases. This CDR3 is built from 15 residues. CDR3 amino acids: CASSPGAFITDTQYF. Here the CDR3 DNA reads TGTGCCAGTAGCCCGGGGGCCTTTATCACAGATACGCAGTATTTT.

The CDR3 region is CASGKREQYF. For the CDR3, the DNA is TGTGCCAGCGGGAAACGGGAGCAGTACTTC. The V call is TRBV27, the J call TRBJ2-7; unclear D gene. Trimming cost V 8 bases and J 7 bases, with 9 bases left between them. Germline V gene sequence: CDR1 MNHEY, CDR2 SMNVEV (reference sequence). The CDR3 runs to 10 residues.

The J gene is TRBJ2-7, the V gene TRBV28, with D hard to call. In germline, CDR1 is MDHEN, CDR2 SYDVKM. The CDR3 is 13 amino acids. Trimming stripped 6 bases from V and 5 bases from J, with 14 bases between. CDR3 coding DNA: TGTGCCAGCAGCGCTCCGAATCCCCACGAGCAGTACTTC. The encoded protein is CASSAPNPHEQYF. The full variable domain, its missing parts supplied by reference TRBV28 and TRBJ2-7, is DVKVTQSSRYLVKRTGEKVFLECVQDMDHENMFWYRQDPGLGLRLIYFSYDVKMKEKGDIPEGYSVSREKKERFSLILESASTNQTSMYLCASSAPNPHEQYFGPGTRLTVT.

The rearrangement uses TRBV27 and TRBJ2-5; 8 positions agree with TRBD2. Trimming took 6 bases from V and 2 from J; bases not matched to a gene: 5. Germline-derived CDR1 and CDR2 are MNHEY and SMNVEV (reference sequence). The CDR3 is made up of 14 amino acids. In DNA form, the CDR3 reads TGTGCCAGCAGCGTTACTAGCGGACAAGAGACCCAGTACTTC. Protein product: CASSVTSGQETQYF.

The chain joins TRBV7-8 to TRBJ2-7; unclear D gene. The CDR3 extends over 13 amino acids. Germline V gene sequence: CDR1 SGHVS, CDR2 FQNEAQ. Trimming took 5 bases from V and 3 from J, leaving 11 bases between them. This CDR3 is CASSLERVYEQYF. In DNA, the CDR3 is TGTGCCAGCAGCCTAGAACGGGTCTACGAGCAGTACTTC.

The chain carries TRBV5-8 and TRBJ1-5; D might be TRBD1 (5 bases). The ends were cut back, 5 bases at V and 5 bases at J, with 14 bases in the middle. The CDR3 is made up of 14 amino acids. Germline loops: CDR1 SGHTS, CDR2 YDEGEE. The CDR3 DNA is TGTGCCAGCAGTCCCGGACGGGGGGATCAGCCCCAGCATTTT. This translates into CASSPGRGDQPQHF.

The V call is TRBV15, the J call TRBJ1-1; no definite D call. CDR3 length equals 14 residues. Germline V gene sequence: CDR1 LNHNV, CDR2 YYDKDF (reference sequence). V was clipped by 3 bases and J by 1 base, with 9 bases between them. Here the CDR3 reads CATSSPAGNTEAFF. The DNA of the CDR3 is TGTGCCACCAGCAGTCCCGCCGGGAACACTGAAGCTTTCTTT.

This chain uses TRBV18 with TRBJ2-3; 7 positions agree with TRBD2. V shed 3 bases, J shed 4 bases, and the junction held 10 bases outside the gene matches. Germline assignment: CDR1 KGHSH and CDR2 LQKENI. The CDR3 sequence is 16 residues long. The CDR3 is CASSPRTGGWADTQYF. DNA for the CDR3: TGTGCCAGCTCACCGAGGACGGGAGGTTGGGCAGATACGCAGTATTTT. The whole variable domain, remainder taken from reference TRBV18 and TRBJ2-3, is NAGVMQNPRHLVRRRGQEARLRCSPMKGHSHVYWYRQLPEEGLKFMVYLQKENIIDESGMPKERFSAEFPKEGPSILRIQQVVRGDSAAYFCASSPRTGGWADTQYFGPGTRLTVL.

The chain couples TRBV15 to TRBJ2-1; D perhaps matches TRBD1 (6 bases). The V gene's germline CDR1 is LNHNV and CDR2 YYDKDF (reference sequence). V lost 1 base, J lost 0 bases, and 10 bases lay in between. The CDR3 spans 16 residues. The CDR3 is CATSRGTQGSYNEQFF. The CDR3 nucleotides are TGTGCCACCAGCAGAGGAACACAGGGCTCCTACAATGAGCAGTTCTTC. The whole variable domain, filled in from reference TRBV15 and TRBJ2-1, reads DAMVIQNPRYQVTQFGKPVTLSCSQTLNHNVMYWYQQKSSQAPKLLFHYYDKDFNNEADTPDNFQSRRPNTSFCFLDIRSPGLGDTAMYLCATSRGTQGSYNEQFFGPGTRLTVL.

The chain employs TRBV19 and TRBJ1-4; TRBD1 is a possible D gene (6 bases). The CDR3 loop spans 16 amino acids. Germline CDR1 is LNHDA and CDR2 is SQIVND (reference sequence). With 3 bases removed from V and 7 bases from J, the gap between germline ends came to 18 bases. This CDR3 is CASSIVSQGWGEKLFF. CDR3 DNA: TGTGCCAGTAGTATTGTCTCACAGGGTTGGGGTGAAAAACTGTTTTTT.

V gene TRBV4-3 combines with J gene TRBJ2-1, with 7 bases that match TRBD2. Germline trimming cut 1 base from V and 12 bases from J; bases unmatched to any gene: 6. The CDR3 has 13 amino acids. The germline gives CDR1 LGHNA, CDR2 YSLEER. The DNA of the CDR3 is TGCGCCAGCAGCCAAGGTCGGTGGGGGGGGCAGTTCTTC. Translated: CASSQGRWGGQFF.

V gene TRBV6-6 combines with J gene TRBJ2-1, with TRBD1 matching 9 bases. V was pared by 2 bases and J by 4 bases, with 0 bases of the junction left unmatched. The CDR3 runs to 14 residues. CDR1 and CDR2 from the germline V gene are MNHNY and SVGAGI (reference sequence). Here the CDR3 reads CASSYGTGYNEQFF. The CDR3 nucleotides are TGTGCCAGCAGTTACGGGACAGGGTACAATGAGCAGTTCTTC.

The rearrangement uses TRBV6-6 and TRBJ2-5, with D uncertain. Germline V lookup: CDR1 MNHNY, CDR2 SVGAGI (reference sequence). The V gene lost 5 bases and the J gene lost 2 bases, with 3 bases spanning the gap. CDR3 length equals 11 residues. The DNA for the CDR3 is TGTGCCAGCAGTCAACAAGAGACCCAGTACTTC. Encoded protein: CASSQQETQYF.

Remarks on this clone: Other DNA sequences in this specimen translate into the identical CDR3. V and J are TRBV6-5 and TRBJ2-7; D call uncertain. Germline lookup yields CDR1 MNHEY and CDR2 SVGAGI. The CDR3 length is 15 residues. The V gene lost 0 bases and the J gene lost 0 bases, with 9 bases spanning the gap. Written as DNA, the CDR3 is TGTGCCAGCAGTTACTCGACCGCTAGCTCCTACGAGCAGTACTTC. It encodes CASSYSTASSYEQYF.

This chain connects TRBV15 to TRBJ1-3; D gene unclear. The CDR3 extends over 16 amino acids. Germline lookup yields CDR1 LNHNV and CDR2 YYDKDF (reference sequence). Trimming cost V 3 bases and J 3 bases, with 15 bases left between them. The CDR3 coding sequence is TGTGCCACCAGCAGGGGCATCGAGGGTCTTGGAAACACCATATATTTT. Amino acids: CATSRGIEGLGNTIYF. The variable domain in full, with the rest retrieved from reference TRBV15 and TRBJ1-3, is DAMVIQNPRYQVTQFGKPVTLSCSQTLNHNVMYWYQQKSSQAPKLLFHYYDKDFNNEADTPDNFQSRRPNTSFCFLDIRSPGLGDTAMYLCATSRGIEGLGNTIYFGEGSWLTVV.

The gene calls are TRBV5-1 and TRBJ1-1; the D gene is possibly TRBD1 (5 bases). The CDR3 runs to 14 residues. Germline CDR1 reads SGHRS; CDR2 reads YFSETQ. V was trimmed by 2 bases and J by 6 bases, leaving 14 bases between them. Written as DNA, the CDR3 is TGCGCCAGCAGCTTAATCGGGAGAGGGGCTGAAGCTTTCTTT. Translation: CASSLIGRGAEAFF. The full variable domain, completed using reference TRBV5-1 and TRBJ1-1, is KAGVTQTPRYLIKTRGQQVTLSCSPISGHRSVSWYQQTPGQGLQFLFEYFSETQRNKGNFPGRFSGRQFSNSRSEMNVSTLELGDSALYLCASSLIGRGAEAFFGQGTRLTVV.

This clone came up a few times. This chain uses TRBV7-6 with TRBJ1-5, with D uncertain. The CDR3 spans 13 residues. CDR1 and CDR2 from the germline V gene are SGHVS and FNYEAQ. V dropped 4 bases and J dropped 5 bases, with 9 bases sitting between them. Here the CDR3 reads CASSSHPYQPQHF. The DNA for the CDR3 is TGTGCCAGCAGCTCACATCCTTATCAGCCCCAGCATTTT.

This clone came up once. This chain connects TRBV19 to TRBJ2-1; TRBD2 might be the D (6 bases). Germline loops: CDR1 LNHDA, CDR2 SQIVND (reference sequence). V lost 0 bases, J lost 4 bases, and 22 bases lay in between. This CDR3 comprises 19 residues. The CDR3: CASSIDRSGLLRGYNEQFF. The CDR3 DNA follows: TGTGCCAGTAGTATAGACCGCTCCGGACTCCTTCGGGGGTACAATGAGCAGTTCTTC.

This chain uses TRBV27 with TRBJ2-7; maybe TRBD1 (5 bases). The CDR3 sequence is 16 residues long. In germline, CDR1 is MNHEY, CDR2 SMNVEV (reference sequence). Trimming stripped 5 bases from V and 0 bases from J, with 17 bases between. The CDR3 loop reads CASSPTGHRSSYEQYF. The CDR3 DNA follows: TGTGCCAGCAGTCCAACCGGCCACAGGAGCTCCTACGAGCAGTACTTC.